This T cell receptor (beta chain) was recorded in a study of Ad26.COV2.S vaccination and SARS-CoV-2 variants. Turning to the study itself: The donor belonged to the COV1001 Ad26.COV2.S trial arm. By the intramuscular route, Ad26.COV2.S was given once, or twice 56 days apart. Whole-study findings and limits: TCR breadth and depth estimates may have understated total T cell responses.

Note on this clone: Its specificity is unknown.

Noted treatment: 19 received Ad26.COV2.S at low or high dose, single or two shots; 5 received placebo; per-sample allocation not given. Each sample was drawn 63 days after the first injection (of vaccine or placebo). The CDR3 runs 16 residues. V shed 3 bases and J 4 bases; nucleotides not matched to a gene: 5. CDR1 MGHRA and CDR2 YSYEKL come from the germline V gene. Data came from immunoSEQ multiplex PCR; TCRdb stores just in-frame clones and leaves some out. Of approximately 400,000 clones in the sample, 83% were seen once. The rearrangement uses TRBV4-1 and TRBJ2-7, with 14 bases lining up with TRBD2. The source of this sequence is a person aged 18-65 years who received the Ad26.COV2.S COVID-19 vaccine or a placebo. This sample comprised peripheral blood, obtained in a trial of Ad26.COV2.S vaccine versus placebo. In nucleotides, the CDR3 is TGCGCCAGCAGCCAGCTGGGACTAGCGGGAGCTTACGAGCAGTACTTC. It codes for CASSQLGLAGAYEQYF.